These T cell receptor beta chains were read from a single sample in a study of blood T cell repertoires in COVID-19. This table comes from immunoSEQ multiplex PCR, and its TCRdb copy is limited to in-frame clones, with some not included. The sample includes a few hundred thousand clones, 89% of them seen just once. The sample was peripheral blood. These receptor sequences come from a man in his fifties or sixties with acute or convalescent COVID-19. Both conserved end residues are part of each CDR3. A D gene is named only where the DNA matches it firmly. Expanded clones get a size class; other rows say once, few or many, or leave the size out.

DNA: TGTGCCTGGAGTGTTGGGGACAGACAGACTCGGGGCTACACCTTC
CDR3: CAWSVGDRQTRGYTF
D: TRBD1
length: 15
J: TRBJ1-2
V: TRBV30
size: NA

DNA: TGTGCCATCACCCAGGACAGGGGAGATGGCTACACCTTC
CDR3: CAITQDRGDGYTF
D: TRBD1
length: 13
J: TRBJ1-2
V: TRBV10-3
size: NA

DNA: TGTGCCAGCAGTGGAGGAGGGGGCACAGATACGCAGTATTTT
CDR3: CASSGGGGTDTQYF
D: NA
length: 14
J: TRBJ2-3
V: TRBV2
size: NA

DNA: TGTGCCTGGAGTCGGGAGCGATGGAACACTGAAGCTTTCTTT
CDR3: CAWSRERWNTEAFF
D: NA
length: 14
J: TRBJ1-1
V: TRBV30
size: NA

DNA: TGCGCCAGCAGCGCCGACAGAGCAGGGGCCAACGTCCTGACTTTC
CDR3: CASSADRAGANVLTF
D: NA
length: 15
J: TRBJ2-6
V: TRBV10-1
size: NA

DNA: TGTGCCAGCAGTATCTTAGCGGGCACCGGGGAGCTGTTTTTT
CDR3: CASSILAGTGELFF
D: TRBD2
length: 14
J: TRBJ2-2
V: TRBV6-5
size: once

DNA: TGTGCCAGCAGTTTCGGGCGGGGGGGGACCTACGAGCAGTACTTC
CDR3: CASSFGRGGTYEQYF
D: TRBD2
length: 15
J: TRBJ2-7
V: TRBV27
size: NA

DNA: TGTGCCAGCAGCTCCTGGGGAGGATACTCTGGAAACACCATATATTTT
CDR3: CASSSWGGYSGNTIYF
D: NA
length: 16
J: TRBJ1-3
V: TRBV9
size: NA

DNA: TGTGCCAGCAGCTGGATCCCGCGGGGCGGTCCGGGGGAGACCCAGTACTTC
CDR3: CASSWIPRGGPGETQYF
D: NA
length: 17
J: TRBJ2-5
V: TRBV7-8
size: NA

DNA: TGTGCCAGCAGTTCGACAGTGAATCAGCCCCAGCATTTT
CDR3: CASSSTVNQPQHF
D: NA
length: 13
J: TRBJ1-5
V: TRBV6-5
size: NA

DNA: TGTGCCAGCAGCTTAGACAGGGGGGATTACAATGAGCAGTTCTTC
CDR3: CASSLDRGDYNEQFF
D: NA
length: 15
J: TRBJ2-1
V: TRBV11-2
size: few

DNA: TGTGCCAGCAGAATCTCCGGACAGGGTCATGGCTACACCTTC
CDR3: CASRISGQGHGYTF
D: TRBD1
length: 14
J: TRBJ1-2
V: TRBV6-5
size: NA

DNA: TGTGCCAGCAGCCAAGGGACAGGGCGGGAGACCCAGTACTTC
CDR3: CASSQGTGRETQYF
D: TRBD1
length: 14
J: TRBJ2-5
V: TRBV14
size: NA

DNA: TGTGCCAGCAGTTCCCCAGGGGGAAACACCATATATTTT
CDR3: CASSSPGGNTIYF
D: NA
length: 13
J: TRBJ1-3
V: TRBV6-5
size: NA

DNA: TGTGCCAGCTCACCTGTGGTCCTGGGCGCGAACACTGAAGCTTTCTTT
CDR3: CASSPVVLGANTEAFF
D: NA
length: 16
J: TRBJ1-1
V: TRBV18
size: NA

DNA: TGTGCCTGGAGGGCCGGGGAGGGTCACTACGAGCAGTACTTC
CDR3: CAWRAGEGHYEQYF
D: TRBD2
length: 14
J: TRBJ2-7
V: TRBV30
size: NA

DNA: TGTGCCAGCAGCCCGGGGGTGGCTGTAGAGACCCAGTACTTC
CDR3: CASSPGVAVETQYF
D: NA
length: 14
J: TRBJ2-5
V: TRBV5-4
size: NA

DNA: TGTGCCAGCAGCTTTACTAGCGGGGGGATGGGGACCCAGTACTTC
CDR3: CASSFTSGGMGTQYF
D: TRBD2
length: 15
J: TRBJ2-5
V: TRBV5-4
size: NA

DNA: TGCAGCGTTGAGACTAGCGGGCGAAGGGAGACCCAGTACTTC
CDR3: CSVETSGRRETQYF
D: TRBD2
length: 14
J: TRBJ2-5
V: TRBV29-1
size: NA

DNA: TGTGCCAGCAGATCGAGGGCGAACACTGAAGCTTTCTTT
CDR3: CASRSRANTEAFF
D: NA
length: 13
J: TRBJ1-1
V: TRBV27
size: NA

DNA: TGTGCCAGCAGTGTCTTGGGGACAGGGGGAGCTGGCTACACCTTC
CDR3: CASSVLGTGGAGYTF
D: TRBD1
length: 15
J: TRBJ1-2
V: TRBV2
size: NA

DNA: TGTGCCAGCAGCCCGGGACTCACCTCAGCCACAGATACGCAGTATTTT
CDR3: CASSPGLTSATDTQYF
D: NA
length: 16
J: TRBJ2-3
V: TRBV7-9
size: NA

DNA: TGTGCCAGCAGCCGTGGACTAGCGTTAGAGACCCAGTACTTC
CDR3: CASSRGLALETQYF
D: TRBD2
length: 14
J: TRBJ2-5
V: TRBV28
size: NA

DNA: TGTGCCAGCCGGGACAGGGACTCCACCCTCCACTTT
CDR3: CASRDRDSTLHF
D: TRBD1
length: 12
J: TRBJ1-6
V: TRBV2
size: NA

DNA: TGTGCCAGCAGCTTAGGGGCCTATAATCAGCCCCAGCATTTT
CDR3: CASSLGAYNQPQHF
D: NA
length: 14
J: TRBJ1-5
V: TRBV11-2
size: NA

DNA: TGTGCCTGGAGTGTACTAACCGGGACAGGTTGGGGCTCCTACGAGCAGTACTTC
CDR3: CAWSVLTGTGWGSYEQYF
D: TRBD1
length: 18
J: TRBJ2-7
V: TRBV30
size: NA

DNA: TGTGCCAGCAGCCAGGACAGGGCCTGGTCACCCCTCCACTTT
CDR3: CASSQDRAWSPLHF
D: TRBD1
length: 14
J: TRBJ1-6
V: TRBV6-5
size: NA

DNA: TGCGCCAGCAGTCCTCCTGGGCGGGAGCAAGAGACCCAGTACTTC
CDR3: CASSPPGREQETQYF
D: TRBD2
length: 15
J: TRBJ2-5
V: TRBV5-1
size: NA

DNA: TGTGCCACCAGCAGTTCGAACAGGGGGTGGATTACGCAGTATTTT
CDR3: CATSSSNRGWITQYF
D: TRBD1
length: 15
J: TRBJ2-3
V: TRBV15
size: NA

DNA: TGCGCCAGCAGCCTGGGACAGGGGAATTCACCCCTCCACTTT
CDR3: CASSLGQGNSPLHF
D: TRBD1
length: 14
J: TRBJ1-6
V: TRBV5-1
size: NA

DNA: TGTGCCAGCAGCCCTTCTCTTGGGGGGACTAGCACAGATACGCAGTATTTT
CDR3: CASSPSLGGTSTDTQYF
D: NA
length: 17
J: TRBJ2-3
V: TRBV3-1/TRBV3-2
size: NA

DNA: TGTGCCAGCAGCCTCCAGTATGGAAACACCATATATTTT
CDR3: CASSLQYGNTIYF
D: NA
length: 13
J: TRBJ1-3
V: TRBV11-3
size: NA

DNA: TGTGCCAGCACTGCTCCCGGGACAGGGTCCGAGCAGTACTTC
CDR3: CASTAPGTGSEQYF
D: TRBD1
length: 14
J: TRBJ2-7
V: TRBV2
size: NA

DNA: TGCGCCAGCAGCTTGGGCGTCCAGGGGCTCGGTGAAAAACTGTTTTTT
CDR3: CASSLGVQGLGEKLFF
D: NA
length: 16
J: TRBJ1-4
V: TRBV5-1
size: NA

DNA: TGTGCCAGCAGTGCAGGGGATTATAGCAATCAGCCCCAGCATTTT
CDR3: CASSAGDYSNQPQHF
D: NA
length: 15
J: TRBJ1-5
V: TRBV27
size: NA

DNA: TGTGCCTGGAGCGCGACAGGGGCTGAAGCTTTCTTT
CDR3: CAWSATGAEAFF
D: TRBD1
length: 12
J: TRBJ1-1
V: TRBV30
size: NA

DNA: TGTGCCAGCACCGCAAGGAGGTATGGCTACACCTTC
CDR3: CASTARRYGYTF
D: NA
length: 12
J: TRBJ1-2
V: TRBV7-9
size: NA

DNA: TGCGCCAGCAGCCTGGTAGGGGGGACAGCCTACAATGAGCAGTTCTTC
CDR3: CASSLVGGTAYNEQFF
D: NA
length: 16
J: TRBJ2-1
V: TRBV5-1
size: NA

DNA: TGCGCCAGCAGCTTGGGGCAGGTCACAGATACGCAGTATTTT
CDR3: CASSLGQVTDTQYF
D: NA
length: 14
J: TRBJ2-3
V: TRBV5-1
size: NA

DNA: TGTGCCAGCAGCGCCCCCGGGACACAGGGAGACACCATATATTTT
CDR3: CASSAPGTQGDTIYF
D: NA
length: 15
J: TRBJ1-3
V: TRBV9
size: NA

DNA: TGCGCCAGCAGCTTGGTTCCAGGGGAGAACGAGCAGTACTTC
CDR3: CASSLVPGENEQYF
D: NA
length: 14
J: TRBJ2-7
V: TRBV5-1
size: NA

DNA: TGTGCCAGCAGCCCCCGACTAGAGCCCTATGGCTACACCTTC
CDR3: CASSPRLEPYGYTF
D: NA
length: 14
J: TRBJ1-2
V: TRBV9
size: NA

DNA: TGTGCCAGTAGTGTTTATAGGGGAGCTTTCTTT
CDR3: CASSVYRGAFF
D: NA
length: 11
J: TRBJ1-1
V: TRBV19
size: NA

DNA: TGTGCTAGCAGCCCAGACAGGGGGGGGGAGCAGTACTTC
CDR3: CASSPDRGGEQYF
D: TRBD1
length: 13
J: TRBJ2-7
V: TRBV7-7
size: NA